This T cell receptor (beta chain) appears in the sequencing data of a study of blood T cell repertoires in COVID-19. Germline values: CDR1 SGHDT, CDR2 YYEEEE. This CDR3 has 13 residues. Clinical histories supplied by participants themselves formed the basis of cohort assignment. Measured with immunoSEQ multiplex PCR; TCRdb has only the in-frame clones, and not every one. This sample carries fewer than 350,000 clones, about 90% of them seen once, and the ten largest clones take less than 2%. A remark on this clone: The junction does not match germline at one end; this may be a read error.

The chain joins TRBV5-6 to TRBJ2-5; D ambiguous. The receptor comes from a woman aged 18-29 years with acute COVID-19. The sample consisted of PBMCs or T cells enriched from blood (not recorded which). This CDR3 is CATSNRDQETQYF. The CDR3 region has the DNA TGTGCCACCAGCAACAGAGACCAAGAGACCCAGTACTTC. The full variable domain, completed using reference TRBV5-6 and TRBJ2-5, is DAGVTQSPTHLIKTRGQQVTLRCSPKSGHDTVSWYQQALGQGPQFIFQYYEEEERQRGNFPDRFSGHQFPNYSSELNVNALLLGDSALYLCATSNRDQETQYFGPGTRLLVL.